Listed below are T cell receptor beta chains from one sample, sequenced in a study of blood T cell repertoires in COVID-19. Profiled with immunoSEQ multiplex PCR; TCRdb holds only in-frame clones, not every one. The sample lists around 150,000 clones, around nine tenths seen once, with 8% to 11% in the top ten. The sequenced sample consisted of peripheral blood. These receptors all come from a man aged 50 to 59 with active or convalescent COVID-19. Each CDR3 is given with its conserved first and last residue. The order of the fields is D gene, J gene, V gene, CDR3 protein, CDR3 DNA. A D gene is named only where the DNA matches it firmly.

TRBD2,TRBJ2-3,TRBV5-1,CASSPSGSPRDTQYF,TGCGCCAGCAGCCCGAGCGGGAGCCCAAGAGATACGCAGTATTTT
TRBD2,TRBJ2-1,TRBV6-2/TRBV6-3,CASSYRGVGLAGSSYNEQFF,TGTGCCAGCAGTTACAGGGGGGTGGGACTAGCGGGAAGCTCCTACAATGAGCAGTTCTTC
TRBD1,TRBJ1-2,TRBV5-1,CASSFTGTGDYGYTF,TGCGCCAGCAGCTTCACCGGGACAGGGGACTATGGCTACACCTTC
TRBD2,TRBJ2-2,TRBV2,CASSGGTGTGELFF,TGTGCCAGCAGCGGGGGGACGGGCACCGGGGAGCTGTTTTTT
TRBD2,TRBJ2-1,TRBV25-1,CASSEPSRLAGNEQFF,TGTGCCAGCAGTGAACCCTCTAGACTAGCGGGAAATGAGCAGTTCTTC
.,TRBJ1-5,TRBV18,CASSQKGTGLQPQHF,TGTGCCAGCTCACAAAAAGGAACAGGGTTACAGCCCCAGCATTTT
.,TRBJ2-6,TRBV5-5,CASSLDLQNSGANVLTF,TGTGCCAGCAGCTTGGATCTACAGAACTCTGGGGCCAACGTCCTGACTTTC
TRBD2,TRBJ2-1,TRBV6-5,CASSYGEGLHEQFF,TGTGCCAGCAGTTACGGGGAGGGCCTCCATGAGCAGTTCTTC
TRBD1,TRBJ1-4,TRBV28,CASSTGTGDWEKLFF,TGTGCCAGCAGCACAGGGACAGGGGATTGGGAAAAACTGTTTTTT
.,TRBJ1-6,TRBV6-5,CASSYQQGASSPLHF,TGTGCCAGCAGTTACCAACAGGGAGCCAGCTCACCCCTCCACTTT
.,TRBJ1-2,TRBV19,CASSPTTLYGYTF,TGTGCCAGTAGTCCGACAACCTTGTATGGCTACACCTTC